The 29 T cell receptor beta chains in this list originate from one sample, sequenced in a study of cytomegalovirus exposure and HLA in healthy donors. This PCR relied on a set of 60 Vbeta primers and 13 Jbeta primers. Profiled with immunoSEQ multiplex PCR; TCRdb holds only in-frame clones, not every one. Among 60,000 to 100,000 clones, around 78% were seen once, and the ten largest hold less than 7%. The sample was PBMCs. All receptors come from a male donor in good health and CMV-seropositive.

The chain has TRBV27 and TRBJ1-2; D gene ambiguous. CDR1 is MNHEY and CDR2 is SMNVEV in the germline V gene (reference sequence). The germline V and J ends were trimmed by 1 base and 7 bases, with 16 bases remaining between them. CDR3 length: 15 residues. The CDR3 DNA sequence: TGTGCCAGCAGTTTATACGCGGAGCCTCTTCTTGGCTACACCTTC. Amino acid sequence: CASSLYAEPLLGYTF.

The J gene is TRBJ1-4, the V gene TRBV2; D is unclear. The CDR3 runs to 15 residues. Trimming shortened V by 3 bases and J by 4 bases, and 12 bases separated the two germline ends. Germline values: CDR1 SNHLY, CDR2 FYNNEI. CDR3 sequence: CASSESGQDNEKLFF. For the CDR3, the DNA is TGTGCCAGCAGTGAGAGCGGCCAGGATAATGAAAAACTGTTTTTT.

The genes are TRBV4-3 and TRBJ1-3; 8 positions agree with TRBD1. The junction had 18 bases not matched to a gene; V was cut back by 0 bases and J by 8 bases. Germline-derived CDR1 and CDR2 are LGHNA and YSLEER. This CDR3 has 19 residues. CDR3 in DNA: TGCGCCAGCAGCCAAGAGACCGGGACAGGATTGTCTCGGGTGGACACCATATATTTT. The encoded protein is CASSQETGTGLSRVDTIYF.

The chain uses TRBV9 and TRBJ2-5; weak D call: TRBD1 (6 bases). The CDR3 runs to 13 residues. The ends were cut back, 0 bases at V and 11 bases at J, with 14 bases in the middle. Germline V CDR1 and CDR2: SGDLS, YYNGEE. The CDR3 protein is CASSVGGGDRQYF. The CDR3 DNA reads TGTGCCAGCAGCGTAGGAGGAGGAGACAGGCAGTACTTC.

The chain recombines TRBV6-1 with TRBJ2-5; no clear D. The CDR3 extends over 14 amino acids. The V gene's germline CDR1 is MNHNS and CDR2 SASEGT. The V and J ends lost 11 bases and 2 bases respectively, with 18 bases between them. CDR3 protein: CAGSSWFEQETQYF. The CDR3 region has the DNA TGTGCCGGCTCTTCTTGGTTCGAACAAGAGACCCAGTACTTC.

The chain combines TRBV28 with TRBJ1-5; D not certain. The length of the CDR3 is 15 residues. Germline V lookup: CDR1 MDHEN, CDR2 SYDVKM. Trimming cost V 7 bases and J 7 bases, with 20 bases left between them. The CDR3 sequence is CASIVGSGGLQPQHF. Written as DNA, the CDR3 is TGTGCCAGCATCGTGGGGTCTGGAGGCTTGCAGCCCCAGCATTTT.

The chain couples TRBV6-6 to TRBJ2-7; TRBD1 aligns across 8 bases. The germline V gene has CDR1 MNHNY and CDR2 SVGAGI (reference sequence). This CDR3 is 12 amino acids long. The trim removed 5 bases at V and 6 bases at J, leaving 3 bases unmatched. The CDR3 bases are TGTGCCAGCAGTCCGACAGGGGTCGAGCAGTACTTC. Amino acids: CASSPTGVEQYF.

V usage is TRBV5-6 and J usage is TRBJ2-7, with 11 bases matching TRBD1. The V and J ends lost 0 bases and 9 bases, in that order; junction bases with no gene match: 11. The CDR3 sequence is 16 residues long. Germline V gene data show CDR1 as SGHDT and CDR2 as YYEEEE. The CDR3 DNA is TGTGCCAGCAGCTTGGCCCCGGGACAGGGGGTTTTTGGGCAGTACTTC. Translated, it gives CASSLAPGQGVFGQYF.

The gene calls are TRBV9 and TRBJ1-1, with a possible D match to TRBD1 (6 bases). V was pared by 0 bases and J by 3 bases, with 12 bases between. This CDR3 is 15 amino acids long. CDR1 and CDR2 from the germline V gene are SGDLS and YYNGEE. The CDR3, as DNA: TGTGCCAGCAGCGTAGGTGGGACACTGGACACTGAAGCTTTCTTT. This translates into CASSVGGTLDTEAFF.

Comments on this clone: Other DNA sequences in this specimen translate into the identical CDR3. The CDR3 DNA sequence: TGTGCCATCAGTGAGATCGAGGGACAATGGGGAGATACGCAGTATTTT. Protein: CAISEIEGQWGDTQYF. The V and J genes are TRBV10-3 and TRBJ2-3; a weak D match, TRBD1 (6 bases). The CDR3 sequence is 16 residues long. Trimming stripped 2 bases from V and 5 bases from J, with 17 bases between. Germline assignment: CDR1 ENHRY and CDR2 SYGVKD.

The chain carries TRBV6-5 and TRBJ1-5, with D tentatively TRBD1 (5 bases). The germline V gene has CDR1 MNHEY and CDR2 SVGAGI. The CDR3 contains 14 residues. The V and J ends lost 5 bases and 2 bases respectively, with 10 bases between them. DNA for the CDR3: TGTGCCAGCAGTAACCAGGGCCGCAATCAGCCCCAGCATTTT. It encodes CASSNQGRNQPQHF.

This clone turned up a few times. The J gene is TRBJ2-2, the V gene TRBV7-9, with D tentatively TRBD2 (5 bases). The germline CDR1 and CDR2 sequences are SEHNR and FQNEAQ (reference sequence). The CDR3 contains 16 residues. The V end was cut by 0 bases, the J end by 0 bases, with 8 bases between. The CDR3 reads CASSLAGISNTGELFF. The CDR3 DNA reads TGTGCCAGCAGCTTAGCCGGGATTTCGAACACCGGGGAGCTGTTTTTT.

This chain connects TRBV28 to TRBJ2-6; possible D gene TRBD1, 6 bases. The CDR3 is 12 amino acids. V lost 6 bases and J 8 bases, leaving 8 bases between the germline ends. CDR1 is MDHEN, CDR2 SYDVKM, per germline. The CDR3 loop is CASRQGPNVLTF. The CDR3 bases are TGTGCCAGCAGACAGGGACCCAACGTCCTGACTTTC.

The genes are TRBV7-2 and TRBJ1-5, with D perhaps TRBD1 (6 bases). The CDR3 has 12 amino acids. Germline V gene data show CDR1 as SGHTA and CDR2 as FQGNSA. Trimming pared 4 bases from V and 7 bases from J, leaving 8 bases between. CDR3 coding DNA: TGTGCCAGCAGCTCAGGGACACAGCCCCAGCATTTT. Its protein is CASSSGTQPQHF.

CDR3 region: CASSLGGDQETQYF. CDR3 DNA sequence: TGTGCCAGCAGCCTCGGGGGGGACCAAGAGACCCAGTACTTC. J is TRBJ2-5 and V is TRBV4-2, with 8 bases that match TRBD2. From germline, CDR1 is LGHNA and CDR2 YNFKEQ. The CDR3 covers 14 residues. With 4 bases clipped from V and 0 bases from J, the junction kept 1 base outside the gene matches.

The V call is TRBV19, the J call TRBJ2-5; 9 positions agree with TRBD2. The CDR3 is 12 amino acids. V lost 10 bases, J lost 3 bases, and 3 bases stayed unmatched. CDR1 and CDR2 from the germline V gene are LNHDA and SQIVND (reference sequence). CDR3: CATSSGKETQYF. DNA for the CDR3: TGTGCCACGTCTAGCGGGAAAGAGACCCAGTACTTC.

This clone occurred a few times. J is TRBJ1-2 and V is TRBV6-6, with no clear D. The CDR3 length is 13 residues. V lost 0 bases and J lost 6, with 8 bases in between. Germline values: CDR1 MNHNY, CDR2 SVGAGI (reference sequence). For the CDR3, the DNA is TGTGCCAGCAGTTACTCGAGTTCACATGGCTACACCTTC. The encoded protein is CASSYSSSHGYTF.

The gene calls are TRBV28 and TRBJ2-7; TRBD2 aligns across 15 bases. This CDR3 has 16 amino acids. The V gene end was trimmed by 5 bases and the J gene end by 4 bases; junction bases not matched to a gene: 6. Germline CDR1 and CDR2: MDHEN and SYDVKM. CDR3 nucleotide sequence: TGTGCCAGCAGTGGGATGGGACTAGCGGGAGGTTACGAGCAGTACTTC. This gives the protein CASSGMGLAGGYEQYF.

CDR3: CASSTPEGAATEAFF. The DNA for the CDR3 is TGTGCCAGCAGCACCCCCGAGGGGGCTGCCACTGAAGCTTTCTTT. The chain employs TRBV5-4 and TRBJ1-1; 7 positions match TRBD1. The CDR3 length is 15 residues. J lost 4 bases, V lost 4 bases, and 10 bases had no gene match. From germline, CDR1 is SGHNT and CDR2 YYREEE (reference sequence).

This chain links TRBV5-1 with TRBJ1-6; 7 nucleotides line up with TRBD1. Germline-derived CDR1 and CDR2 are SGHRS and YFSETQ. The CDR3 consists of 17 residues. The V and J ends lost 4 bases and 0 bases, in that order; junction bases with no gene match: 7. CDR3 nucleotides: TGCGCCAGCAGCAGGGAACAGGGGAGCTCCTATAATTCACCCCTCCACTTT. Its translation is CASSREQGSSYNSPLHF.

This chain joins TRBV28 and TRBJ2-5; TRBD1 matches 10 bases. V lost 5 bases and J lost 5; bases outside the gene matches: 5. Germline V gene sequence: CDR1 MDHEN, CDR2 SYDVKM. The CDR3 has 14 residues. This chain's CDR3 is CASSPGQGSETQYF. CDR3 bases: TGTGCCAGCAGTCCGGGACAGGGGTCTGAGACCCAGTACTTC. Combining the CDR3 with reference TRBV28 and TRBJ2-5 gives the whole variable domain DVKVTQSSRYLVKRTGEKVFLECVQDMDHENMFWYRQDPGLGLRLIYFSYDVKMKEKGDIPEGYSVSREKKERFSLILESASTNQTSMYLCASSPGQGSETQYFGPGTRLLVL.

On this clone itself: Compared with germline, one end of the junction differs, possibly owing to a read error. The chain recombines TRBV7-9 with TRBJ2-7, with TRBD2 as a possible D gene (6 bases). The CDR3 runs to 16 residues. The germline V gene has CDR1 SEHNR and CDR2 FQNEAQ (reference sequence). CDR3 in DNA: TGTTCCAGCAGCTTAGCGGCAGGACTTCCTTCCTACGAGCAGTACTTC. This translates into CSSSLAAGLPSYEQYF.

This chain connects TRBV2 to TRBJ1-1, with no clear D. Germline V gives CDR1 SNHLY, CDR2 FYNNEI. The CDR3 runs 13 residues. The ends were cut back, 5 bases at V and 1 base at J, with 8 bases in the middle. DNA of the CDR3: TGTGCCAGCAGTTACTCATGGAACACTGAAGCTTTCTTT. As protein: CASSYSWNTEAFF.

V usage is TRBV10-1 and J usage is TRBJ2-7; tentative D call: TRBD2 (6 bases). This CDR3 is 16 amino acids long. Germline lookup yields CDR1 WNHNN and CDR2 SYGVQD (reference sequence). Deletions cut 6 bases from V and 4 bases from J, with 22 bases between. The CDR3 nucleotides read TGCGCCAGCAGGGGCTCCGGGACTCTTTTGACTTACGAGCAGTACTTC. This encodes CASRGSGTLLTYEQYF.

This chain joins TRBV7-9 and TRBJ2-5, with D hard to call. From germline, CDR1 is SEHNR and CDR2 FQNEAQ (reference sequence). V lost 2 bases to trimming and J lost 1 base, with 8 bases between them. The CDR3 runs 14 residues. The CDR3 nucleotides are TGTGCCAGCAGCTTAAGTAGACTCCAAGAGACCCAGTACTTC. The encoded protein is CASSLSRLQETQYF. Drawing the rest from reference TRBV7-9 and TRBJ2-5, the complete variable domain is DTGVSQNPRHKITKRGQNVTFRCDPISEHNRLYWYRQTLGQGPEFLTYFQNEAQLEKSRLLSDRFSAERPKGSFSTLEIQRTEQGDSAMYLCASSLSRLQETQYFGPGTRLLVL.

The chain carries TRBV5-1 and TRBJ1-4, with 7 bases fitting TRBD1. V lost 0 bases, J lost 0 bases, and 5 bases stayed unmatched. The CDR3 is 17 residues long. In germline, CDR1 is SGHRS, CDR2 YFSETQ. The CDR3 nucleotides are TGCGCCAGCAGCTTGGGGGCAGGGGGTGCAACTAATGAAAAACTGTTTTTT. It yields the protein CASSLGAGGATNEKLFF.

Only a few counts were recorded for this clone. This chain links TRBV18 with TRBJ1-2, with D hard to call. The CDR3 length is 16 residues. The germline V gene has CDR1 KGHSH and CDR2 LQKENI. The CDR3 sequence is CASAPQNGPAENGYTF. The CDR3 DNA follows: TGTGCAAGCGCTCCCCAAAATGGGCCGGCAGAAAATGGCTACACCTTC.

The rearrangement uses TRBV7-9 and TRBJ2-5; 13 nucleotides line up with TRBD2. Looked up from germline, CDR1 is SEHNR and CDR2 is FQNEAQ (reference sequence). CDR3 length: 15 residues. Trimming took 7 bases from V and 3 from J; bases not matched to a gene: 5. The chain's CDR3 is CASTGLAGVEETQYF. The CDR3 nucleotides are TGTGCCAGCACCGGACTAGCGGGAGTGGAAGAGACCCAGTACTTC.

This clone was seen only a few times. The chain employs TRBV2 and TRBJ1-6; possible D gene TRBD1, 6 bases. This CDR3 is built from 14 residues. V shed 7 bases and J shed 7 bases, with 14 bases lying between them. Germline CDR1 reads SNHLY; CDR2 reads FYNNEI. The CDR3 loop reads CASTPGTRNSPLHF. CDR3 DNA: TGTGCCAGCACACCGGGGACACGAAATTCACCCCTCCACTTT.